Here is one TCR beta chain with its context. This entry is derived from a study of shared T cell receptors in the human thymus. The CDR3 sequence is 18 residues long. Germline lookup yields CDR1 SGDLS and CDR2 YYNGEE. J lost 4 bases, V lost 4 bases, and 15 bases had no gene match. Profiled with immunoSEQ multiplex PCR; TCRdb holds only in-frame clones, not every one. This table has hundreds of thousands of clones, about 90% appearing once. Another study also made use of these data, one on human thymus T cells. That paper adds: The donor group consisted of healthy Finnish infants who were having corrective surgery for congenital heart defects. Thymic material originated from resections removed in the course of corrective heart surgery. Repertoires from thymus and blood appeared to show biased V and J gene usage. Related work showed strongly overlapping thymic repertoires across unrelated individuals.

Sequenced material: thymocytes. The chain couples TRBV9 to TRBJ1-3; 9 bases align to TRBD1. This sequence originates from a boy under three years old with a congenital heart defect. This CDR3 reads CASSPPGGQGTLGNTIYF. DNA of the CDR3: TGTGCCAGCAGCCCCCCGGGAGGACAGGGGACACTGGGAAACACCATATATTTT. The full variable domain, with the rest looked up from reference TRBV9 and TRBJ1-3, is DSGVTQTPKHLITATGQRVTLRCSPRSGDLSVYWYQQSLDQGLQFLIQYYNGEERAKGNILERFSAQQFPDLHSELNLSSLELGDSALYFCASSPPGGQGTLGNTIYFGEGSWLTVV.